The 19 T cell receptor beta chains reported below all come from one sample, sequenced in a study of long-term antiretroviral therapy in people with HIV. Survey-level immunoSEQ v3.0 assays were run. Data came from immunoSEQ multiplex PCR; TCRdb stores just in-frame clones and leaves some out. Here the sample spans about 15,000 clones, 60% to 80% being singletons. Material: unsorted PBMCs, obtained 1.5 years before starting antiretroviral therapy. These receptors came from a woman between 45 and 65 years old with HIV.

The V and J genes are TRBV2 and TRBJ2-6; no firm D call. Trimming left V 3 bases short and J 4 bases short, with 4 bases between. CDR3 length: 13 residues. Germline V lookup: CDR1 SNHLY, CDR2 FYNNEI. The CDR3 DNA follows: TGTGCCAGCAGTGATCGAGGGGCCAACGTCCTGACTTTC. Its protein product is CASSDRGANVLTF.

This sequence joins TRBV2 and TRBJ2-7; maybe TRBD1 (5 bases). The CDR3 covers 15 residues. Per the germline V gene, CDR1 is SNHLY and CDR2 is FYNNEI. V dropped 2 bases and J dropped 6 bases, with 17 bases sitting between them. The CDR3 protein is CASSEKGSIVREQYF. As DNA, the CDR3 is TGTGCCAGCAGTGAAAAGGGGTCGATAGTCCGCGAGCAGTACTTC. The full variable domain, completed using reference TRBV2 and TRBJ2-7, is EPEVTQTPSHQVTQMGQEVILRCVPISNHLYFYWYRQILGQKVEFLVSFYNNEISEKSEIFDDQFSVERPDGSNFTLKIRSTKLEDSAMYFCASSEKGSIVREQYFGPGTRLTVT.

The chain uses TRBV6-1 and TRBJ2-1; the match to TRBD2 covers 10 bases. CDR1 is MNHNS and CDR2 is SASEGT in the germline V gene. The CDR3 sequence is 16 residues long. Trimming cost V 3 bases and J 8 bases; bases outside gene matches: 10. This CDR3 reads CASSDIAGGPIYEQFF. CDR3 nucleotide sequence: TGTGCCAGCAGTGACATAGCGGGGGGCCCAATCTATGAGCAGTTCTTC.

The rearrangement links TRBV12-5 to TRBJ1-4; no firm D call. This CDR3 is built from 14 residues. The germline CDR1 and CDR2 sequences are LGHNT and FRNRAP. The V and J ends lost 3 bases and 8 bases respectively, with 13 bases between them. The CDR3 reads CASGLSRGKEKLFF. The CDR3 bases are TGTGCTAGTGGTTTAAGTCGGGGAAAAGAAAAACTGTTTTTT.

The chain employs TRBV28 and TRBJ1-1; no definite D call. Trimming removed 2 bases from V and 7 bases from J, with 8 bases in between. Germline CDR1 and CDR2: MDHEN and SYDVKM. The CDR3 extends over 12 amino acids. The CDR3 region is CASSLRPNEAFF. The DNA of the CDR3 is TGTGCCAGCAGTTTACGACCCAATGAAGCTTTCTTT.

The CDR3 is CASSSQTGADENTGELFF. CDR3 DNA: TGTGCCAGCAGCTCACAGACAGGAGCAGACGAGAACACCGGGGAGCTGTTTTTT. The chain joins TRBV7-9 to TRBJ2-2, with D possibly TRBD1 on 6 matching bases. Germline-derived CDR1 and CDR2 are SEHNR and FQNEAQ (reference sequence). The CDR3 spans 18 residues. V lost 4 bases and J 1 base, leaving 19 bases between the germline ends.

This clone was detected only a few times. The chain uses TRBV6-1 and TRBJ2-7; 8 bases fit TRBD2. Trimming removed 1 base from V and 7 bases from J; junction bases left unmatched: 9. Looked up from germline, CDR1 is MNHNS and CDR2 is SASEGT. The CDR3 sequence is 15 residues long. The CDR3 reads CASSEGGGGREEQYV. In nucleotides, the CDR3 is TGTGCCAGCAGTGAAGGGGGCGGGGGGCGCGAAGAGCAGTACGTC.

The V gene is TRBV29-1, the J gene TRBJ1-1; D is ambiguous. The CDR3 is 12 residues long. CDR1 and CDR2 from the germline V gene are SQVTM and ANQGSEA. The germline V and J ends were trimmed by 3 bases and 4 bases, with 9 bases remaining between them. The CDR3 here is CSVDLVGTEAFF. CDR3 DNA sequence: TGCAGCGTTGACTTGGTCGGCACTGAAGCTTTCTTT.

This clone was counted between two and nine times. This chain uses TRBV11-2 with TRBJ2-7; 7 bases align to TRBD2. V trimming: 7 bases; J trimming: 4 bases; junction bases outside the gene matches: 13. This CDR3 has 15 residues. CDR1 is SGHAT and CDR2 is FQNNGV in the germline V gene. This CDR3 is CASTGGAGELYEQYF. The CDR3 nucleotides read TGTGCCAGCACCGGAGGGGCGGGGGAGCTTTACGAGCAGTACTTC.

The V and J genes are TRBV6-1 and TRBJ1-5; possible D gene TRBD1, 5 bases. The CDR3 has 15 amino acids. Germline V gene lookup returns CDR1 MNHNS and CDR2 SASEGT. V was trimmed by 4 bases and J by 3 bases, leaving 13 bases between them. This chain's CDR3 is CASSGGRQLNQPQHF. CDR3 sequence (DNA): TGTGCCAGCAGTGGAGGAAGACAGCTCAATCAGCCCCAGCATTTT.

The rearrangement links TRBV29-1 to TRBJ2-5; 7 nucleotides line up with TRBD2. Germline V lookup: CDR1 SQVTM, CDR2 ANQGSEA. This CDR3 is 16 amino acids long. Trimming cost V 3 bases and J 2 bases; bases outside gene matches: 12. The CDR3 reads CSVDSPRWGGQETQYF. The CDR3 coding sequence is TGCAGCGTTGATTCGCCCAGGTGGGGGGGGCAAGAGACCCAGTACTTC.

The chain employs TRBV9 and TRBJ2-5; 7 bases line up with TRBD1. CDR3 size: 14 residues. Germline loops: CDR1 SGDLS, CDR2 YYNGEE. Losses at the gene ends were 1 base for V and 4 bases for J; bases not matched to a gene: 4. The CDR3 reads CASSVRQGPETQYF. The CDR3 DNA reads as TGTGCCAGCAGCGTAAGACAGGGCCCAGAGACCCAGTACTTC.

This chain joins TRBV29-1 and TRBJ2-3; D gene ambiguous. The CDR3 spans 14 residues. Trimming removed 7 bases from V and 0 bases from J, with 14 bases in between. Germline assignment: CDR1 SQVTM and CDR2 ANQGSEA. CDR3 sequence (DNA): TGCAGCGCCTCCATGTCCTCTAGCACAGATACGCAGTATTTT. Its protein product is CSASMSSSTDTQYF.

The V and J genes are TRBV29-1 and TRBJ2-1; possibly TRBD1 for D (6 bases). This CDR3 is built from 13 residues. CDR1 SQVTM and CDR2 ANQGSEA come from the germline V gene. V was trimmed by 7 bases and J by 0 bases, leaving 10 bases between them. The CDR3 DNA follows: TGCAGCGCCGGACAGAGCTCCTACAATGAGCAGTTCTTC. Translated, it gives CSAGQSSYNEQFF.

The V call is TRBV30, the J call TRBJ1-3, with D unclear. Trimming shortened V by 0 bases and J by 7 bases, and 4 bases separated the two germline ends. CDR3 length equals 11 residues. The germline V gene has CDR1 GTSNPN and CDR2 SVGIG (reference sequence). CDR3 in DNA: TGTGCCTGGAGTGTTTCGAACACCATATATTTT. It codes for CAWSVSNTIYF.

This chain connects TRBV5-4 to TRBJ2-7, with D perhaps being TRBD1 or TRBD2 (6 bases each). Trimming took off 4 bases at V and 2 bases at J, with 13 bases between the two ends. CDR1 is SGHNT, CDR2 YYREEE, per germline (reference sequence). This CDR3 is built from 14 residues. The CDR3 DNA sequence: TGTGCCAGCAGCACAACAGGGACTCCCTACGAGCAGTACTTC. Protein: CASSTTGTPYEQYF.

V and J are TRBV18 and TRBJ2-3; TRBD2 agrees at 8 bases. V shed 6 bases and J 2 bases; nucleotides not matched to a gene: 4. Germline V gene lookup returns CDR1 KGHSH and CDR2 LQKENI. The CDR3 covers 14 residues. Here the CDR3 reads CASSAAGVTDTQYF. The CDR3 DNA sequence: TGTGCCAGCTCCGCAGCGGGGGTCACAGATACGCAGTATTTT.

The count of this clone is one. V usage is TRBV7-9 and J usage is TRBJ2-5, with D perhaps TRBD2 (5 bases). The CDR3 extends over 14 amino acids. Germline lookup yields CDR1 SEHNR and CDR2 FQNEAQ (reference sequence). Trimming removed 1 base at V and 5 bases at J, with 11 bases between. The CDR3 bases are TGTGCCAGCAGCTTAGGGCTAGCCGGTGAGACCCAGTACTTC. This translates into CASSLGLAGETQYF.

The V gene is TRBV10-3, the J gene TRBJ2-5, with unresolved D. Per the germline V gene, CDR1 is ENHRY and CDR2 is SYGVKD. V lost 3 bases to trimming and J lost 5 bases, with 16 bases between them. The CDR3 is made up of 15 amino acids. For the CDR3, the DNA is TGTGCCATCAGTGACCCGGACGGGTCTGGGGAGACCCAGTACTTC. Amino acids: CAISDPDGSGETQYF.